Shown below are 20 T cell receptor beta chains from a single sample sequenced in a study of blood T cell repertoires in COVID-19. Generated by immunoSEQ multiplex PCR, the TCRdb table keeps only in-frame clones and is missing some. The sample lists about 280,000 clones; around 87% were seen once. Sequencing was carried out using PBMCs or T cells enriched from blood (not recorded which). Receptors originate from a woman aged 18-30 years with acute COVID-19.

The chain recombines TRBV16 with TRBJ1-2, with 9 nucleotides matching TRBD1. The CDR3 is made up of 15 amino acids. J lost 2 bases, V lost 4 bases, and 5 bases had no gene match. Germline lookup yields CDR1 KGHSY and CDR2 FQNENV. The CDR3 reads CASSLSGTGNYGYTF. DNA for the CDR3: TGTGCCAGCAGCCTCTCCGGGACAGGGAACTATGGCTACACCTTC.

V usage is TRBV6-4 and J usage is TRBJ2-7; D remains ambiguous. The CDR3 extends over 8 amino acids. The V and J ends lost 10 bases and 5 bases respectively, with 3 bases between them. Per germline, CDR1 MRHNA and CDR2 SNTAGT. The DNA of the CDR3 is TGTGCCAACAACGAGCAGTACTTC. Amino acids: CANNEQYF.

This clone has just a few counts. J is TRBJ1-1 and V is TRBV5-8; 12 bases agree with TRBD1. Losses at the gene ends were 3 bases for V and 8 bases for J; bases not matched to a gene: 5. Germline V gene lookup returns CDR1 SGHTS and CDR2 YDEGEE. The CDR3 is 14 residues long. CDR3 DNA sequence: TGTGCCAGCAGCTCCCGGGACAGGGGGCCCGAAGCTTTCTTT. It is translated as CASSSRDRGPEAFF.

CDR3 in amino acids: CASSLVAFSPDRSNQPQHF. In nucleotides, the CDR3 is TGTGCCAGCAGCTTAGTAGCGTTTTCCCCGGACAGGAGCAATCAGCCCCAGCATTTT. V gene TRBV7-8 combines with J gene TRBJ1-5; TRBD1 matches at 7 bases. The V gene end was trimmed by 1 base and the J gene end by 1 base; junction bases not matched to a gene: 13. The germline V gene has CDR1 SGHVS and CDR2 FQNEAQ. The CDR3 runs 19 residues.

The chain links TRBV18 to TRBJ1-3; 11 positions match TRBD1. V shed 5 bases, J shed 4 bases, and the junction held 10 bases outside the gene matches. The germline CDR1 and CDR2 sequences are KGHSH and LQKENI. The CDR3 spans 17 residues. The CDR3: CASSSGQGAGTGNTIYF. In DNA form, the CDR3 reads TGTGCCAGCTCATCCGGACAGGGGGCCGGTACCGGAAACACCATATATTTT.

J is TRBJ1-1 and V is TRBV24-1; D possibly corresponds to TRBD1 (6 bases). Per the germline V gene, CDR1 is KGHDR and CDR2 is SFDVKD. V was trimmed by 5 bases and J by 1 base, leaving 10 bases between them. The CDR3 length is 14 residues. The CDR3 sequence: CATSGKDRNTEAFF. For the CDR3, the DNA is TGTGCCACCAGTGGGAAGGACAGGAACACTGAAGCTTTCTTT.

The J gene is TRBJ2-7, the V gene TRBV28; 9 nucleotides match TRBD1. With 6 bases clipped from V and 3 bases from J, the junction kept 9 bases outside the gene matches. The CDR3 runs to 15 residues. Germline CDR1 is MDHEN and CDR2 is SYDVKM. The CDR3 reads CASRLDRGVIYEQYF. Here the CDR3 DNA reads TGTGCCAGCAGGCTCGACAGGGGGGTTATCTACGAGCAGTACTTC.

CDR3 loop: CASSLWADRDYGYTF. CDR3 bases: TGTGCCAGCAGCTTATGGGCAGATCGAGACTATGGCTACACCTTC. This sequence joins TRBV7-6 and TRBJ1-2; D ambiguous. The CDR3 is 15 residues long. Germline CDR1 and CDR2: SGHVS and FNYEAQ. Trimming shortened V by 2 bases and J by 3 bases, and 13 bases separated the two germline ends.

This CDR3 reads CASSFGGTYEQYF. Here the CDR3 DNA reads TGTGCCAGCAGCTTTGGAGGAACCTACGAGCAGTACTTC. The chain joins TRBV5-4 to TRBJ2-7; maybe TRBD2 (5 bases). V lost 2 bases, J lost 2 bases, and 8 bases lay in between. This CDR3 is built from 13 residues. The germline CDR1 and CDR2 sequences are SGHNT and YYREEE (reference sequence). Drawing the rest from reference TRBV5-4 and TRBJ2-7, the complete variable domain is ETGVTQSPTHLIKTRGQQVTLRCSSQSGHNTVSWYQQALGQGPQFIFQYYREEENGRGNFPPRFSGLQFPNYSSELNVNALELDDSALYLCASSFGGTYEQYFGPGTRLTVT.

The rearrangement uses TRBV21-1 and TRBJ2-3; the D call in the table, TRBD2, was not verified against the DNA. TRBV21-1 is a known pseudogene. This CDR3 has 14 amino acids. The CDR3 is CASSTGRSTDTQYF. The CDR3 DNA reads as TGTGCCAGCAGTACCGGGAGAAGCACAGATACGCAGTATTTT.

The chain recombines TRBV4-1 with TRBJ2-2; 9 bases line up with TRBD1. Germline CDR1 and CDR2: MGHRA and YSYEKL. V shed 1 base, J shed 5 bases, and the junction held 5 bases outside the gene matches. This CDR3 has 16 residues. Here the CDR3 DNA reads TGCGCCAGCAGCCAAGGGCCGGGACAGGGAACCGGGGAGCTGTTTTTT. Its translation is CASSQGPGQGTGELFF.

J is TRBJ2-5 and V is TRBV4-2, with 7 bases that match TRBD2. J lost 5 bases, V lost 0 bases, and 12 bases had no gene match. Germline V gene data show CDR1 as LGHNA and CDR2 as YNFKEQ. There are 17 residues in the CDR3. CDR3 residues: CASSQDAVGGGRETQYF. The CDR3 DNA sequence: TGTGCCAGCAGCCAAGATGCGGTCGGCGGGGGACGGGAGACCCAGTACTTC.

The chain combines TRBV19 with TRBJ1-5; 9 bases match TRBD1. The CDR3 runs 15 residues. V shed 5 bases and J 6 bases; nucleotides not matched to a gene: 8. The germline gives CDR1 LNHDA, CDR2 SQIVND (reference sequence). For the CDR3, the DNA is TGTGCCAGTAGTGCGTCCGGGACAGGGTTTCAGCCCCAGCATTTT. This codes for CASSASGTGFQPQHF.

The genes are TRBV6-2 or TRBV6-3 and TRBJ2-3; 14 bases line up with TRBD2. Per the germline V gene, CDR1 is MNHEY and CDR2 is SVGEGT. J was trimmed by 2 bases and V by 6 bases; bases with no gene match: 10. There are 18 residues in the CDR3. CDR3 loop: CASSFAPGLAGDTDTQYF. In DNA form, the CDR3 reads TGTGCCAGCAGCTTCGCACCGGGACTAGCGGGGGACACAGATACGCAGTATTTT.

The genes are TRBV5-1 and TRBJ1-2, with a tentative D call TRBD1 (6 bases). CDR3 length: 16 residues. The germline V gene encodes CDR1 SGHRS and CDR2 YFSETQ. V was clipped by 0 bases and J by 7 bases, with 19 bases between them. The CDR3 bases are TGCGCCAGCAGCTTGGTGGGAACGACAGGATCGGTTGGCTACACCTTC. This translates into CASSLVGTTGSVGYTF.

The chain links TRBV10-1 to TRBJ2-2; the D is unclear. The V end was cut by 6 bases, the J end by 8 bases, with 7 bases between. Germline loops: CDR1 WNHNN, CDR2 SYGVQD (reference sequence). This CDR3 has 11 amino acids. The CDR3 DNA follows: TGCGCCAGCAGATCTACTGGGGAGCTGTTTTTT. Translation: CASRSTGELFF.

Here the CDR3 DNA reads TGTGCCAGCAGCTTAGGAGGGGGTTCTAACTCTGGAAACACCATATATTTT. This encodes CASSLGGGSNSGNTIYF. The chain has TRBV11-2 and TRBJ1-3; a weak D match, TRBD1 (6 bases). Germline V CDR1 and CDR2: SGHAT, FQNNGV. CDR3 length: 17 amino acids. Trimming shortened V by 1 base and J by 0 bases, and 13 bases separated the two germline ends.

Here the CDR3 reads CATRGREVSGYTF. CDR3 coding DNA: TGTGCCACGCGGGGCAGGGAAGTCTCTGGCTACACCTTC. The V and J genes are TRBV28 and TRBJ1-2; the D gene is possibly TRBD1 (5 bases). The CDR3 is made up of 13 amino acids. The germline gives CDR1 MDHEN, CDR2 SYDVKM. V lost 10 bases and J 7 bases, leaving 19 bases between the germline ends.

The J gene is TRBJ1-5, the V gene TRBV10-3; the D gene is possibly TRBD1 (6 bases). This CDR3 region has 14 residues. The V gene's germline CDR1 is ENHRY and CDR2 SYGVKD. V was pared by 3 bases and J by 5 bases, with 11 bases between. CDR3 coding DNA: TGTGCCATCAGTGACGACAGGCTCCATCAGCCCCAGCATTTT. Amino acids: CAISDDRLHQPQHF.

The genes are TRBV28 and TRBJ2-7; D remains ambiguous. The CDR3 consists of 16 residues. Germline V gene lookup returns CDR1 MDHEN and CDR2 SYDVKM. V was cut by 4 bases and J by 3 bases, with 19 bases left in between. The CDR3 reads CASSSETLALIYEQYF. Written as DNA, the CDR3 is TGTGCCAGCAGTTCGGAGACTCTCGCTTTAATCTACGAGCAGTACTTC. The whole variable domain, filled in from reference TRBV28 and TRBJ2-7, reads DVKVTQSSRYLVKRTGEKVFLECVQDMDHENMFWYRQDPGLGLRLIYFSYDVKMKEKGDIPEGYSVSREKKERFSLILESASTNQTSMYLCASSSETLALIYEQYFGPGTRLTVT.